The clone carrying this T cell receptor (beta chain) was observed a handful of times. The antigen is undetermined. V shed 5 bases, J shed 2 bases, and the junction held 12 bases outside the gene matches. CDR3 length: 16 residues. Germline CDR1 MDHEN, CDR2 SYDVKM. The data belong to a study of post-analysis software for immune sequencing data. Turning to the study itself: Patients had relapsing-remitting, secondary progressive or progressive-relapsing multiple sclerosis; some lacked subtype. Study results and caveats: With TRBV5-6, TRBV5-1 and TRBV20-1 included, about five TRBV segments were more frequent in patients than in controls.

Sequencing libraries made from TCR beta cDNA carried unique molecular identifiers. TCRdb passed the PCR reads through MiXCR, listing each CDR3 protein once. Of around 400,000 distinct CDR3 sequences listed, roughly 30% are singletons. This sequence originates from a girl aged 5 to 17 with multiple sclerosis. The sequencing input was blood. V gene TRBV28 combines with J gene TRBJ2-7, with TRBD2 matching over 7 bases. CDR3 loop: CASSRWGGSGAYEQYF. The CDR3 DNA follows: TGTGCCAGCAGTCGGTGGGGGGGGTCGGGGGCCTACGAGCAGTACTTC.